The text below deals with one T cell receptor (beta chain). Other DNA sequences in the same sample also yield this CDR3. In the authors' methods: Cell counts per sample came from amplifying reference gene primers. Using immunoSEQ multiplex PCR, the repertoire was profiled, and TCRdb retains in-frame clones only, with some absent. That table is the source of V, J and clone size, and D and trimming were worked out from the DNA. The table has about 87,000 clones, about 90% seen once. Germline lookup yields CDR1 LGHDT and CDR2 YNNKEL (reference sequence). The CDR3 is 16 residues long. V lost 0 bases to trimming and J lost 0 bases, with 9 bases between them. This record belongs to a study of blood T cell repertoires in COVID-19.

Sequencing used peripheral blood. This chain connects TRBV3-1 (or the pseudogene TRBV3-2) to TRBJ1-5, with no clear D. The source of this sequence is a human donor with acute or convalescent COVID-19. The donor label of this sample is uncertain. This chain's CDR3 is CASSQDGGVSNQPQHF. CDR3 DNA: TGTGCCAGCAGCCAAGATGGAGGAGTTAGCAATCAGCCCCAGCATTTT.